Listed here are 10 T cell receptor beta chains from one sample, sequenced in a study of patients and donors after allogeneic stem cell transplantation (dated by TCRdb to 2020 to 2022). Receptors were amplified or captured by RT-PCR. TCRdb lists the instrument as NextSeq 550. TCRdb reprocessed the public reads (quality trimming at Q25 with fastp, clone calling with MiXCR) and kept in-frame beta chains. One record per CDR3 amino acid sequence lists the most common genes and DNA. This sample has 100,000 to 130,000 distinct CDR3 sequences in its table, and less than 45% of those were observed once. The top ten constitute approximately 30% of the sample. The sequenced material came from blood, either unsorted or a sorted T cell fraction (not recorded which). All receptors derive from a human donor who was either an allogeneic HSCT recipient or a stem cell or donor lymphocyte infusion donor (not recorded which). It is not recorded whose cells these are; they may come from a transplant donor.

This clonotype was observed a handful of times. The chain uses TRBV10-3 and TRBJ1-2; D call uncertain. Germline V lookup: CDR1 ENHRY, CDR2 SYGVKD. The length of the CDR3 is 13 residues. Between the trimmed V and J ends, which lost 3 bases and 1 base, there was a span of 6 bases. CDR3 amino acids: CAISENSNYGYTF. Written as DNA, the CDR3 is TGTGCCATCAGTGAAAACAGTAACTATGGCTACACCTTC.

The table lists this clonotype with a few counts. The genes are TRBV18 and TRBJ1-1; D call uncertain. The germline CDR1 and CDR2 sequences are KGHSH and LQKENI. Trimming cost V 3 bases and J 1 base, with 9 bases left between them. The CDR3 runs 14 residues. The chain's CDR3 is CASSPLAGNTEAFF. The CDR3 bases are TGTGCCAGCTCACCTCTGGCGGGGAACACTGAAGCTTTCTTT.

This clonotype was seen a handful of times. This sequence joins TRBV20-1 and TRBJ2-7, with 8 bases lining up with TRBD1. CDR3 size: 13 residues. J gave up 5 bases and V 2 bases, and 5 bases lay outside the gene matches. Germline loops: CDR1 DFQATT, CDR2 SNEGSKA (reference sequence). The CDR3 nucleotides read TGCAGTGCTAGAAAAACAGGGGGGCACGAGCAGTACTTC. Translation gives CSARKTGGHEQYF.

This clonotype was found once. The chain couples TRBV24-1 to TRBJ2-1; no clear D gene. This CDR3 is 11 amino acids long. CDR1 is KGHDR, CDR2 SFDVKD, per germline. V gave up 5 bases and J gave up 9 bases, with 7 bases separating them. CDR3 nucleotides: TGTGCCACCAGTGCCCGGAGTGAGCAGTTCTTC. This sequence encodes CATSARSEQFF.

The CDR3 spells CSAADRLILGYTF. As DNA, the CDR3 is TGCAGTGCTGCGGACAGACTCATTCTAGGCTACACCTTC. The chain is built from TRBV20-1 and TRBJ1-2, with D tentatively TRBD1 (6 bases). This CDR3 spans 13 amino acids. Germline V gene sequence: CDR1 DFQATT, CDR2 SNEGSKA (reference sequence). The ends were cut back, 5 bases at V and 8 bases at J, with 18 bases in the middle.

The chain links TRBV18 to TRBJ2-3, with D maybe TRBD2 (6 bases). This CDR3 spans 13 amino acids. Germline loops: CDR1 KGHSH, CDR2 LQKENI. V was pared by 7 bases and J by 0 bases, with 8 bases between. The CDR3 DNA is TGTGCCAGCTTCAGCGGGAGCACAGATACGCAGTATTTT. Amino acid sequence: CASFSGSTDTQYF.

The rearrangement joins TRBV5-1 to TRBJ2-2, with 8 bases that match TRBD1. The length of the CDR3 is 14 residues. Germline CDR1 is SGHRS and CDR2 is YFSETQ. The V gene end was trimmed by 2 bases and the J gene end by 4 bases; junction bases not matched to a gene: 1. The CDR3 sequence is CASSLGTGTGELFF. CDR3 nucleotides: TGCGCCAGCAGCTTAGGGACAGGCACCGGGGAGCTGTTTTTT.

This clonotype was counted ten times or more. V and J are TRBV12-3 or TRBV12-4 and TRBJ1-2; the D is unclear. The CDR3 runs 14 residues. V dropped 5 bases and J dropped 2 bases, with 12 bases sitting between them. This CDR3 reads CASSPFARNYGYTF. The CDR3 bases are TGTGCCAGCAGTCCCTTTGCACGGAACTATGGCTACACCTTC.

This clonotype was observed a few times. The chain uses TRBV29-1 and TRBJ2-7; TRBD1 might be the D (5 bases). CDR1 and CDR2 (germline): SQVTM, ANQGSEA. V was trimmed by 4 bases and J by 2 bases, leaving 9 bases between them. This CDR3 comprises 12 residues. The CDR3 nucleotides read TGCAGCGTTGGACAGTCGGCCTACGAGCAGTACTTC. Translating it yields CSVGQSAYEQYF.

V and J are TRBV7-3 and TRBJ2-3; 11 bases map to TRBD2. The CDR3 has 17 residues. The germline V gene has CDR1 SGHTA and CDR2 FQGTGA. V was pared by 2 bases and J by 7 bases, with 11 bases of the junction left unmatched. This CDR3 reads CASSLFPTSGRGYTQYF. CDR3 sequence (DNA): TGTGCCAGCAGCTTATTCCCTACTAGCGGGAGAGGGTATACGCAGTATTTT.